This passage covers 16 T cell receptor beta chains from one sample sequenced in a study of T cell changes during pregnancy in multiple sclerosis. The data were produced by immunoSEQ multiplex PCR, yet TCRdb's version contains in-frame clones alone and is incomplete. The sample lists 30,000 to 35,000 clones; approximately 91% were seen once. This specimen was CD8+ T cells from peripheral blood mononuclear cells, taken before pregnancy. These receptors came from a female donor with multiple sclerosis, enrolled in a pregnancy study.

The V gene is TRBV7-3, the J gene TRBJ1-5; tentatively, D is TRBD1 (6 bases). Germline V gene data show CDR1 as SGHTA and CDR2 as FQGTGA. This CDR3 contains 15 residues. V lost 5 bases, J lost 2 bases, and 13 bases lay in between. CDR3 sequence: CASSPSGVGNQPQHF. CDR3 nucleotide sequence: TGTGCCAGCAGCCCCTCAGGGGTGGGCAATCAGCCCCAGCATTTT.

In nucleotides, the CDR3 is TGTGCCAGCCGGGACAGAGGCCCCTACAATGAGCAGTTCTTC. This codes for CASRDRGPYNEQFF. The chain combines TRBV27 with TRBJ2-1; 7 bases line up with TRBD1. CDR3 length equals 14 residues. Germline CDR1 reads MNHEY; CDR2 reads SMNVEV (reference sequence). V was pared by 8 bases and J by 2 bases, with 6 bases of the junction left unmatched.

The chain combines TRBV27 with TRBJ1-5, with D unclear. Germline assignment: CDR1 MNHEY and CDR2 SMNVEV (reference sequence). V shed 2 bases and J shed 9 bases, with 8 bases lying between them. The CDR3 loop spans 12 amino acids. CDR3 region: CASSLGVGPQHF. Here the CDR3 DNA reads TGTGCCAGCAGTTTAGGAGTGGGGCCCCAGCATTTT.

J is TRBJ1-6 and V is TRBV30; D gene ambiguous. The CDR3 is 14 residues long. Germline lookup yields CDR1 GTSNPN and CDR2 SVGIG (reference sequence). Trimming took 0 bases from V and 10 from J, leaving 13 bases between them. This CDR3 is CAWSVLAVGSPLHF. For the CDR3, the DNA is TGTGCCTGGAGTGTCCTGGCGGTAGGCTCACCCCTCCACTTT.

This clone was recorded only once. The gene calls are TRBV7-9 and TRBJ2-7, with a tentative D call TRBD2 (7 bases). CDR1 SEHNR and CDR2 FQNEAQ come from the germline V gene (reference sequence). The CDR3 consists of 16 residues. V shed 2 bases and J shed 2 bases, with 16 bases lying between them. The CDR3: CASSLWYRGGTYEQYF. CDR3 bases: TGTGCCAGCAGCTTATGGTATAGGGGGGGGACCTACGAGCAGTACTTC.

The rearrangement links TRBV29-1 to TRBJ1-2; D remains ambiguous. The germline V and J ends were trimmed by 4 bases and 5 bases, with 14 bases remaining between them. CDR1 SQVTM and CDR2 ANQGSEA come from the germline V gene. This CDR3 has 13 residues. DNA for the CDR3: TGCAGCGTTGGCGAAACTAATTCATATGGCTACACCTTC. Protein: CSVGETNSYGYTF.

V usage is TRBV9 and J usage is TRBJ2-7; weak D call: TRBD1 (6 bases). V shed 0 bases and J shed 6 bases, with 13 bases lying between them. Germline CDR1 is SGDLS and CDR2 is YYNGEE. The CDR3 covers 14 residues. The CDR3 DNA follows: TGTGCCAGCAGCGTAGCCGGGACAATAGGCGAGCAGTACTTC. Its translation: CASSVAGTIGEQYF.

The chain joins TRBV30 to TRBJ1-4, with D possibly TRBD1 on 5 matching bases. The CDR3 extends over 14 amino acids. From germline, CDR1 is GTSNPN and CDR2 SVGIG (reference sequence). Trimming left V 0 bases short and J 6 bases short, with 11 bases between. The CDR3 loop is CAWSVAGWDEKLFF. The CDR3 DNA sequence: TGTGCCTGGAGTGTGGCAGGGTGGGATGAAAAACTGTTTTTT.

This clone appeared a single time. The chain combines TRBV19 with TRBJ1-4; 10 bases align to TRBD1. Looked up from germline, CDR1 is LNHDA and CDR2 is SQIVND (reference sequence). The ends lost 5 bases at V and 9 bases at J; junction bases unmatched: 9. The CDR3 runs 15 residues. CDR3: CASSLLGQGGQKLFF. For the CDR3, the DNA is TGTGCCAGTAGTCTCCTTGGACAGGGGGGTCAAAAACTGTTTTTT.

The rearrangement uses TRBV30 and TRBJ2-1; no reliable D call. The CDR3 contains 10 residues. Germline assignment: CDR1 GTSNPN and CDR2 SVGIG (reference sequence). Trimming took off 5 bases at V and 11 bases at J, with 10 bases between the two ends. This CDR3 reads CAWSGAQQFF. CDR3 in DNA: TGTGCCTGGTCGGGTGCCCAGCAGTTCTTC.

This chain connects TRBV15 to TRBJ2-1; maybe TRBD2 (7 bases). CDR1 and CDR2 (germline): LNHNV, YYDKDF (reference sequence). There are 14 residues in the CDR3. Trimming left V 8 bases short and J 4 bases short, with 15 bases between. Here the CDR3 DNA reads TGTGCCACCTCCCGAGGGGGGGCATACAATGAGCAGTTCTTC. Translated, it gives CATSRGGAYNEQFF.

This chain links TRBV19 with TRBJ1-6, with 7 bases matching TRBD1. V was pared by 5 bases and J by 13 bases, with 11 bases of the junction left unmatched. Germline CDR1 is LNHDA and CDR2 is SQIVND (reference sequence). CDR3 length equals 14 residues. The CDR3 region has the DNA TGTGCCAGTAGTGTAGGACAGGCCCTCTCTCCCCTCCACTTT. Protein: CASSVGQALSPLHF.

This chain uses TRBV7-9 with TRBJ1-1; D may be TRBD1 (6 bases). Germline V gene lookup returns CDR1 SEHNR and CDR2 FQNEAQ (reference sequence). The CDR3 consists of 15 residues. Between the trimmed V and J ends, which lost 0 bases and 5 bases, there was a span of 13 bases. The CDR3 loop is CASSLAGTPRTEAFF. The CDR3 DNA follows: TGTGCCAGCAGCTTAGCCGGGACACCGAGGACTGAAGCTTTCTTT.

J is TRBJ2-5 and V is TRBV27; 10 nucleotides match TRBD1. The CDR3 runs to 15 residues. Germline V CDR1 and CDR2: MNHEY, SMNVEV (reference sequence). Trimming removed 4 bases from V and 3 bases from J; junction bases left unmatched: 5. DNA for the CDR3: TGTGCCAGCAGTTCCTCCGGGACAGGGGAAGAGACCCAGTACTTC. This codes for CASSSSGTGEETQYF.

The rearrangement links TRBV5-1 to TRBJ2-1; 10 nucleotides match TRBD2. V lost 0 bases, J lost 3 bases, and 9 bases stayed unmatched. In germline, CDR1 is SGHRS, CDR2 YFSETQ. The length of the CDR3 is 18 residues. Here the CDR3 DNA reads TGCGCCAGCAGCTTGGAGCAGCTAGCGGGGGTCTACTACAATGAGCAGTTCTTC. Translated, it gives CASSLEQLAGVYYNEQFF.

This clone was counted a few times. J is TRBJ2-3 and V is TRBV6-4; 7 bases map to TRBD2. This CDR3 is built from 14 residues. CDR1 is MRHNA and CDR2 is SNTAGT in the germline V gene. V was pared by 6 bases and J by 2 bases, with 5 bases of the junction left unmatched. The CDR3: CASSRSGATDTQYF. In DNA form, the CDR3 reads TGTGCCAGCAGCCGCAGCGGGGCCACAGATACGCAGTATTTT.